One sample yielded the 10 T cell receptor beta chains listed below, sequenced in a study of T-cell memory formation after mild COVID-19. Using its own MiXCR run on the 5' RACE reads, TCRdb lists one record per CDR3 protein. This table holds about 190,000 distinct CDR3 sequences, 27% found once. The sequenced material came from PBMCs or a T cell subset sorted from them (not recorded which). The source of these receptors is an adult woman who had mild COVID-19 (a few samples of this study predate the infection). Cell type and time point are not known.

This clonotype was found a few times. The chain carries TRBV2 and TRBJ2-5, with 9 bases matching TRBD1. CDR1 is SNHLY, CDR2 FYNNEI, per germline. The CDR3 is 14 residues long. V was clipped by 3 bases and J by 4 bases; unmatched bases: 3. The CDR3 region is CASSDLTGGETQYF. The CDR3 nucleotides are TGTGCCAGCAGTGATTTGACAGGGGGAGAGACCCAGTACTTC.

This clonotype was seen a handful of times. The rearrangement uses TRBV29-1 and TRBJ2-3, with 14 bases matching TRBD2. Germline assignment: CDR1 SQVTM and CDR2 ANQGSEA. There are 15 residues in the CDR3. J lost 3 bases, V lost 7 bases, and 6 bases had no gene match. The CDR3 DNA reads TGCAGCGCCGGGACTAGCGGGAGTGGGACAGATACGCAGTATTTT. Translation gives CSAGTSGSGTDTQYF.

The sample holds a few counts of this clonotype. The rearrangement links TRBV24-1 to TRBJ1-2; D not resolved. The germline V and J ends were trimmed by 4 bases and 8 bases, with 13 bases remaining between them. The CDR3 runs to 13 residues. The germline gives CDR1 KGHDR, CDR2 SFDVKD. The CDR3 sequence: CATSDGLPGGYTF. The CDR3 DNA reads TGTGCCACCAGTGACGGTCTCCCGGGGGGCTACACCTTC.

V is TRBV28 and J is TRBJ1-1, with D unresolved. The germline V gene has CDR1 MDHEN and CDR2 SYDVKM. The CDR3 sequence is 13 residues long. V lost 3 bases to trimming and J lost 4 bases, with 9 bases between them. This CDR3 is CASSFREGTEAFF. The CDR3, as DNA: TGTGCCAGCAGTTTTAGGGAGGGCACTGAAGCTTTCTTT.

This clonotype came up a few times. V usage is TRBV7-8 and J usage is TRBJ1-4; D is unclear. The CDR3 runs to 12 residues. With 8 bases removed from V and 3 bases from J, the gap between germline ends came to 7 bases. The germline V gene has CDR1 SGHVS and CDR2 FQNEAQ. The CDR3 sequence: CASGPPNEKLFF. The CDR3 bases are TGTGCCAGCGGCCCCCCTAATGAAAAACTGTTTTTT.

In regard to this clonotype: Mismatch with germline at one junction end may stem from a read error. The chain has TRBV7-8 and TRBJ2-7, with 12 bases matching TRBD2. CDR1 is SGHVS and CDR2 is FQNEAQ in the germline V gene. There are 14 residues in the CDR3. CDR3 DNA: TGTGCCAGCAGCCTAGCGGGAGGGTTCGACGAGCAGTACTTC. Translated, it gives CASSLAGGFDEQYF.

The rearrangement uses TRBV9 and TRBJ2-7; TRBD1 is a possible D gene (5 bases). Germline V CDR1 and CDR2: SGDLS, YYNGEE. V was cut by 0 bases and J by 2 bases, with 9 bases left in between. This CDR3 contains 14 residues. Written as DNA, the CDR3 is TGTGCCAGCAGCGTAGGTACAGGACCCTACGAGCAGTACTTC. Its translation is CASSVGTGPYEQYF.

The V call is TRBV10-3, the J call TRBJ2-7; TRBD2 agrees at 15 bases. V was pared by 8 bases and J by 4 bases, with 6 bases of the junction left unmatched. The CDR3 has 15 amino acids. Germline CDR1 ENHRY, CDR2 SYGVKD. CDR3 sequence: CAIGAGTSGRYEQYF. CDR3 sequence (DNA): TGTGCCATCGGCGCCGGGACTAGCGGGAGGTACGAGCAGTACTTC.

This clonotype has just a few counts. This chain joins TRBV19 and TRBJ1-2; D is unclear. CDR3 length: 16 residues. V dropped 5 bases and J dropped 2 bases, with 18 bases sitting between them. In germline, CDR1 is LNHDA, CDR2 SQIVND (reference sequence). Here the CDR3 DNA reads TGTGCCAGTAGTCCCACCTGGAAAATAGAGAACTATGGCTACACCTTC. Translation: CASSPTWKIENYGYTF.

On this clonotype itself: At one boundary the junction diverges from the germline segment, which might be a read error. V usage is TRBV7-9 and J usage is TRBJ2-5; perhaps TRBD2 as D (5 bases). The germline CDR1 and CDR2 sequences are SEHNR and FQNEAQ (reference sequence). The CDR3 length is 11 residues. CDR3 sequence reads: CASSLGERFEF. As DNA, the CDR3 is TGTGCCAGCAGCTTAGGAGAGCGGTTCGAGTTC.